Listed below are T cell receptor beta chains from one sample, sequenced in a study of blood T cell repertoires in COVID-19. Only in-frame clones appear in the TCRdb table, and some are missing; sequencing was by immunoSEQ multiplex PCR. Among hundreds of thousands of clones, roughly four fifths were seen once, and the ten largest hold approximately 7.5%. The sequenced material came from peripheral blood. The receptors here all came from a woman older than 75 with COVID-19, enrolled during active disease. Each CDR3 is given without its conserved first and last residue.

V gene: TRBV30
J gene: TRBJ2-2
CDR3 protein: AVKLTTSGLNLNTGELF

V gene: TRBV7-3
J gene: TRBJ2-1
CDR3 protein: ASSKDSGSSVNEQF

V gene: TRBV7-9
J gene: TRBJ1-1
CDR3 protein: ASSPTGTGGKMNTEAF

V gene: TRBV12-3/TRBV12-4
J gene: TRBJ1-2
CDR3 protein: ASSFVGLGGYT

V gene: TRBV7-2
J gene: TRBJ1-5
CDR3 protein: ASSLASVGNQPQH

V gene: TRBV5-1
J gene: TRBJ2-1
CDR3 protein: ASSLASGLDEQF

V gene: TRBV19
J gene: TRBJ1-1
CDR3 protein: ASGTGLMNTEAF

V gene: TRBV10-3
J gene: TRBJ2-5
CDR3 protein: AISESRPSSDLQY

V gene: TRBV10-3
J gene: TRBJ1-5
CDR3 protein: AISEFKQGLRPQH

V gene: TRBV6-5
J gene: TRBJ1-1
CDR3 protein: ASSSVMNTEAF

V gene: TRBV4-3
J gene: TRBJ1-2
CDR3 protein: ASSQSTGTGYDYGYT

V gene: TRBV30
J gene: TRBJ2-1
CDR3 protein: AGIRVGFYNEQF

V gene: TRBV2
J gene: TRBJ1-2
CDR3 protein: ASRGVTSYGYT

V gene: TRBV27
J gene: TRBJ1-5
CDR3 protein: ASSLTGNQPQH

V gene: TRBV25-1
J gene: TRBJ1-2
CDR3 protein: ASSESWAGYGYT

V gene: TRBV7-8
J gene: TRBJ2-7
CDR3 protein: ASSSRASGSSYEQY

V gene: TRBV12-2
J gene: TRBJ1-2
CDR3 protein: ASRLPLTGSGYT

V gene: TRBV15
J gene: TRBJ2-1
CDR3 protein: ATSGRQGSYNEQF

V gene: TRBV21-1
J gene: TRBJ1-5
CDR3 protein: ASSLGGRVNQPQH

V gene: TRBV30
J gene: TRBJ1-2
CDR3 protein: AWDQGIRYT

V gene: TRBV5-6
J gene: TRBJ1-5
CDR3 protein: ASNLQGPNQPQH

V gene: TRBV6-5
J gene: TRBJ2-2
CDR3 protein: ASSYSGRAVGGELF

V gene: TRBV5-4
J gene: TRBJ2-1
CDR3 protein: ASSPPKGVLDEQF

V gene: TRBV5-4
J gene: TRBJ2-3
CDR3 protein: ASHLAAGGDTQY

V gene: TRBV27
J gene: TRBJ1-6
CDR3 protein: ASSFRLPYNSPLH

V gene: TRBV9
J gene: TRBJ1-4
CDR3 protein: ASSPDALGEKLF

V gene: TRBV4-2
J gene: TRBJ1-6
CDR3 protein: ASSQNLADRGNSPLH

V gene: TRBV6-5
J gene: TRBJ1-1
CDR3 protein: ASRGASTGEAF

V gene: TRBV19
J gene: TRBJ2-1
CDR3 protein: ASSSRGTSGSNEQF

V gene: TRBV6-1
J gene: TRBJ2-7
CDR3 protein: ASSETGGPYEQY

V gene: TRBV3-1/TRBV3-2
J gene: TRBJ1-6
CDR3 protein: ASSQPGTSSPLH

V gene: TRBV7-2
J gene: TRBJ2-5
CDR3 protein: ASRGPQRERRETQY

V gene: TRBV21-1
J gene: TRBJ1-4
CDR3 protein: ASIGQDPVPTNEKLF

V gene: TRBV25-1
J gene: TRBJ1-1
CDR3 protein: ASSESHLNTEAF

V gene: TRBV5-6
J gene: TRBJ2-6
CDR3 protein: ASSFGLADSGANVLT

V gene: TRBV19
J gene: TRBJ2-4
CDR3 protein: ASRRGGNDIQY

V gene: TRBV6-5
J gene: TRBJ1-2
CDR3 protein: ASSPFNRYSYGYT

V gene: TRBV5-1
J gene: TRBJ1-5
CDR3 protein: ASSFDDSFNQPQH

V gene: TRBV5-8
J gene: TRBJ1-2
CDR3 protein: ASSLAAGTNYGYT

V gene: TRBV6-5
J gene: TRBJ2-3
CDR3 protein: ASKRGSPDTQY

V gene: TRBV7-9
J gene: TRBJ1-3
CDR3 protein: ASTPGGSPGNTIY